This TCR beta chain comes out of a study of patients and donors after allogeneic stem cell transplantation. The CDR3 extends over 16 amino acids. The V gene lost 0 bases and the J gene lost 6 bases, with 18 bases spanning the gap. The germline CDR1 and CDR2 sequences are MNHEY and SVGAGI. TCRdb recomputed calls from the RT-PCR reads with MiXCR, one row per CDR3 protein. In the table there are about 960,000 distinct CDR3 sequences, about 20% of which are singletons. This clonotype occurred a few times. The V call is TRBV6-5, the J call TRBJ2-7, with a possible D match to TRBD1 (5 bases). This TCR was recovered from a human donor who was either an allogeneic HSCT recipient or a stem cell or donor lymphocyte infusion donor (not recorded which). It is not recorded whose cells these are; they may come from a transplant donor. Sequenced input: blood, either unsorted or a sorted T cell fraction (not recorded which). The CDR3 reads CASSYSVYDSMGEQYF. Written as DNA, the CDR3 is TGTGCCAGCAGTTACTCGGTGTATGACAGTATGGGCGAGCAGTACTTC.